These 17 T cell receptor beta chains were all obtained from the same sample, sequenced in a study of blood T cell repertoires in COVID-19. Clones were read by immunoSEQ multiplex PCR, and TCRdb kept only the in-frame ones, dropping some. The table includes about 340,000 clones, 86% detected once. Sample: PBMCs or T cells enriched from blood (not recorded which). The receptors stem from a woman aged 35 to 49 with acute COVID-19.

The chain couples TRBV7-2 to TRBJ2-1; weak D call: TRBD1 (5 bases). The CDR3 is 11 amino acids. Trimming cost V 3 bases and J 8 bases, with 5 bases left between them. Germline V gene data show CDR1 as SGHTA and CDR2 as FQGNSA. The CDR3 DNA sequence: TGTGCCAGCAGCTTGGGGCATGAGCAGTTCTTC. The encoded protein is CASSLGHEQFF.

The chain couples TRBV28 to TRBJ2-2, with 9 positions matching TRBD2. The CDR3 is made up of 15 amino acids. V dropped 4 bases and J dropped 2; count of bases not matched to a gene: 2. Germline lookup yields CDR1 MDHEN and CDR2 SYDVKM. The CDR3 DNA sequence: TGTGCCAGCAGTTCAGCGGGAGGAAACACCGGGGAGCTGTTTTTT. It codes for CASSSAGGNTGELFF.

The chain links TRBV10-3 to TRBJ2-7; D might be TRBD1 (7 bases). V shed 7 bases and J shed 4 bases, with 14 bases lying between them. Germline values: CDR1 ENHRY, CDR2 SYGVKD. The CDR3 totals 13 residues. The CDR3 loop is CAINDREEYEQYF. The CDR3 DNA reads as TGTGCCATCAATGACAGGGAGGAGTACGAGCAGTACTTC.

The chain recombines TRBV4-1 with TRBJ2-3, with 11 bases aligning to TRBD1. Germline CDR1 is MGHRA and CDR2 is YSYEKL. V trimming: 4 bases; J trimming: 4 bases; junction bases outside the gene matches: 10. The CDR3 sequence is 17 residues long. The DNA of the CDR3 is TGCGCCAGCAGCCGAGATGGACAGGGGGCTCAAGCAGATACGCAGTATTTT. It encodes CASSRDGQGAQADTQYF.

V and J are TRBV4-2 and TRBJ2-3, with D possibly matching TRBD2 (5 bases). The CDR3 runs to 15 residues. Germline CDR1 reads LGHNA; CDR2 reads YNFKEQ. The ends were cut back, 0 bases at V and 4 bases at J, with 11 bases in the middle. The CDR3 nucleotides read TGTGCCAGCAGCCAAGATGCTAGCATCGCAGATACGCAGTATTTT. This sequence encodes CASSQDASIADTQYF.

The J gene is TRBJ1-1, the V gene TRBV7-6; TRBD1 agrees at 7 bases. The CDR3 has 15 residues. The junction had 7 bases not matched to a gene; V was cut back by 5 bases and J by 1 base. Germline V lookup: CDR1 SGHVS, CDR2 FNYEAQ. The CDR3 DNA reads TGTGCCAGCAGCGCAGGGGGTCCTTCGAACACTGAAGCTTTCTTT. Its protein product is CASSAGGPSNTEAFF. Full variable domain (rest looked up from reference TRBV7-6 and TRBJ1-1): GAGVSQSPRYKVTKRGQDVALRCDPISGHVSLYWYRQALGQGPEFLTYFNYEAQQDKSGLPNDRFSAERPEGSISTLTIQRTEQRDSAMYRCASSAGGPSNTEAFFGQGTRLTVV.

The chain combines TRBV2 with TRBJ1-1; a weak D match, TRBD1 (6 bases). V was cut by 6 bases and J by 4 bases, with 18 bases left in between. CDR3 length: 15 residues. The germline gives CDR1 SNHLY, CDR2 FYNNEI. This chain's CDR3 is CASRLQTGLGTEAFF. The CDR3 DNA reads TGTGCCAGCAGGCTGCAGACAGGTTTAGGCACTGAAGCTTTCTTT.

Concerning this clone itself: This sample includes further DNA sequences coding for the same CDR3. CDR3 nucleotide sequence: TGTGCCAGCTCACCAGAGGTGGACTATGGCTACACCTTC. Residues: CASSPEVDYGYTF. J is TRBJ1-2 and V is TRBV18; D not resolved. Germline loops: CDR1 KGHSH, CDR2 LQKENI. The CDR3 runs 13 residues. Trimming left V 2 bases short and J 3 bases short, with 7 bases between.

This sequence joins TRBV12-5 and TRBJ2-3; D gene unclear. Germline loops: CDR1 LGHNT, CDR2 FRNRAP. The CDR3 sequence is 13 residues long. Deletions cut 5 bases from V and 4 bases from J, with 10 bases between. CDR3 DNA sequence: TGTGCTAGTGGTCCCTACGCCGCAGATACGCAGTATTTT. Amino acids: CASGPYAADTQYF.

This chain connects TRBV2 to TRBJ2-1, with a weak D call TRBD2 (5 bases). V was trimmed by 8 bases and J by 7 bases, leaving 21 bases between them. Germline CDR1 SNHLY, CDR2 FYNNEI. CDR3 length: 15 amino acids. CDR3 region: CASLRGEKRDNEQFF. DNA of the CDR3: TGTGCCAGCCTCCGGGGAGAAAAACGGGATAATGAGCAGTTCTTC.

The V call is TRBV29-1, the J call TRBJ1-1, with TRBD1 identical over 7 bases. The CDR3 contains 21 residues. The junction had 32 bases not matched to a gene; V was cut back by 7 bases and J by 3 bases. In germline, CDR1 is SQVTM, CDR2 ANQGSEA. DNA of the CDR3: TGCAGCGCCGCTCCTCCCCCCTATCCGGGACAGACACCAAGCGGGTACACTGAAGCTTTCTTT. Protein product: CSAAPPPYPGQTPSGYTEAFF.

The chain combines TRBV19 with TRBJ1-1, with D unclear. V was shortened by 4 bases and J by 7 bases, with 13 bases between the two germline ends. Germline CDR1 is LNHDA and CDR2 is SQIVND (reference sequence). The CDR3 spans 13 residues. DNA for the CDR3: TGTGCCAGTAGTAACGGGAATGGATTTGAAGCTTTCTTT. It is translated as CASSNGNGFEAFF.

The chain couples TRBV11-3 to TRBJ2-5, with D maybe TRBD1 (5 bases). Germline V gives CDR1 SGHNT, CDR2 YENEEA. Trimming shortened V by 3 bases and J by 2 bases, and 10 bases separated the two germline ends. The CDR3 runs 14 residues. CDR3 amino acids: CASSFRQQQETQYF. The CDR3 region has the DNA TGTGCCAGCAGCTTTCGACAGCAACAAGAGACCCAGTACTTC. The whole variable domain, remainder taken from reference TRBV11-3 and TRBJ2-5, is EAGVVQSPRYKIIEKKQPVAFWCNPISGHNTLYWYLQNLGQGPELLIRYENEEAVDDSQLPKDRFSAERLKGVDSTLKIQPAELGDSAVYLCASSFRQQQETQYFGPGTRLLVL.

The rearrangement uses TRBV5-1 and TRBJ2-1; 7 bases fit TRBD2. CDR1 is SGHRS, CDR2 YFSETQ, per germline. The CDR3 length is 14 residues. J gave up 3 bases and V 5 bases, and 5 bases lay outside the gene matches. The CDR3 nucleotides are TGCGCCAGCAGAGCGGGGTTGGGCTACAATGAGCAGTTCTTC. It translates to CASRAGLGYNEQFF. Supplemented by reference TRBV5-1 and TRBJ2-1, the full variable domain reads KAGVTQTPRYLIKTRGQQVTLSCSPISGHRSVSWYQQTPGQGLQFLFEYFSETQRNKGNFPGRFSGRQFSNSRSEMNVSTLELGDSALYLCASRAGLGYNEQFFGPGTRLTVL.

V is TRBV6-1 and J is TRBJ1-4; no firm D call. The germline V gene has CDR1 MNHNS and CDR2 SASEGT. Trimming shortened V by 0 bases and J by 4 bases, and 9 bases separated the two germline ends. The CDR3 spans 15 residues. The CDR3 sequence is CASSEASTRNEKLFF. CDR3 sequence (DNA): TGTGCCAGCAGTGAAGCATCCACTCGTAATGAAAAACTGTTTTTT.

The V and J genes are TRBV6-5 and TRBJ2-7; TRBD2 aligns across 7 bases. With V trimmed by 7 bases and J by 1 base, 7 bases remained unmatched. Per germline, CDR1 MNHEY and CDR2 SVGAGI. The CDR3 sequence is 14 residues long. This chain's CDR3 is CASNHGGESYEQYF. The CDR3 nucleotides are TGTGCCAGCAATCATGGGGGGGAATCCTACGAGCAGTACTTC.

Only one count was recorded for this clone. V and J are TRBV9 and TRBJ2-2; no reliable D call. Germline values: CDR1 SGDLS, CDR2 YYNGEE. V dropped 0 bases and J dropped 3 bases, with 6 bases sitting between them. The CDR3 spans 14 residues. The CDR3 here is CASSVGEDTGELFF. The CDR3 nucleotides read TGTGCCAGCAGCGTAGGAGAGGACACCGGGGAGCTGTTTTTT.